Listed below are T cell receptor beta chains from one sample, sequenced in a study of blood T cell repertoires in COVID-19. Repertoires were generated with immunoSEQ multiplex PCR, while TCRdb's copy carries only in-frame clones and drops some. The table records about 110,000 clones, about four fifths of them present only once. Sequences were obtained from peripheral blood. Every receptor here comes from an older man with acute or convalescent COVID-19. CDR3s leave out the opening cysteine and the closing phenylalanine or tryptophan. Fields, in order: V gene, D gene, J gene, CDR3 protein. A D gene is named only where the DNA matches it firmly.

>TRBV5-1|TRBD2|TRBJ2-7
ASSLIGLADYEQY
>TRBV3-1/TRBV3-2|TRBD1|TRBJ1-6
ASSQERGQGYNSPLH
>TRBV15|NA|TRBJ2-3
ATSRDLVATQY
>TRBV7-3|TRBD1|TRBJ2-3
ASSSGQVGADTQY
>TRBV5-1|TRBD2|TRBJ2-2
ASSQREGVAGELF
>TRBV10-2|NA|TRBJ1-4
ASFNRDKPNEKLF
>TRBV18|TRBD1|TRBJ1-6
ASSNRDRGNSPLH
>TRBV19|NA|TRBJ2-3
ASSRWESTSTDTQY
>TRBV28|TRBD1|TRBJ1-6
ASYGTPQGAYSPLH
>TRBV3-1/TRBV3-2|TRBD1|TRBJ1-5
ASSPRQGGQPQH
>TRBV12-5|NA|TRBJ1-2
ASGLLKKQVYGYT
>TRBV12-3/TRBV12-4|TRBD1|TRBJ1-2
ASRKTGAGGYT
>TRBV4-1|NA|TRBJ2-3
ASSQDPVTDTQY
>TRBV18|TRBD1|TRBJ1-1
ASSRTGQNTEAF
>TRBV5-5|NA|TRBJ2-3
ASSLAVTDTQY
>TRBV19|NA|TRBJ1-1
ASSIGAGYELDTEAF
>TRBV2|NA|TRBJ1-1
ASGGTYKATEAF
>TRBV7-2|NA|TRBJ2-3
ASSSDRITDTQY
>TRBV28|TRBD1|TRBJ1-5
ASRTGNQPQH
>TRBV7-3|TRBD2|TRBJ2-1
ASSLQPGLAGDEQF
>TRBV30|NA|TRBJ2-1
AWSGQRTRDEQF
>TRBV5-1|NA|TRBJ1-1
ASRWDMNTEAF
>TRBV2|TRBD1|TRBJ2-1
ASSVGPGQGTRGEQF
>TRBV6-2/TRBV6-3|NA|TRBJ1-3
ASSLIGSSGNTIY
>TRBV5-1|NA|TRBJ2-5
ASSLGTQETQY
>TRBV30|TRBD2|TRBJ2-5
AWGGLGLAGVQETQY
>TRBV29-1|NA|TRBJ2-4
SVSIDRFENIQY
>TRBV5-1|NA|TRBJ1-1
ASSLASVNTEAF
>TRBV3-1/TRBV3-2|NA|TRBJ2-5
ASSQDIPPQY
>TRBV20-1|NA|TRBJ2-1
SAEFANEQF
>TRBV5-1|TRBD1|TRBJ2-1
ASSLGPQGLENEQF
>TRBV10-3|NA|TRBJ1-1
AIKFGQTNTEAF
>TRBV18|NA|TRBJ1-2
ASSPFIDRSYT
>TRBV15|TRBD2|TRBJ2-3
ATSREITSGSGDTQY
>TRBV2|NA|TRBJ1-2
ASSEEATFYGYT
>TRBV24-1|TRBD2|TRBJ2-7
ATSGGGGQYEQY
>TRBV6-2/TRBV6-3|NA|TRBJ1-5
ASSYQGSRYNQPQH
>TRBV19|TRBD1|TRBJ1-2
ASSPRRDRVNYGYT
>TRBV2|TRBD2|TRBJ2-1
ASSGGRMYNEQF
>TRBV28|NA|TRBJ1-1
ASPPTGSATEAF
>TRBV11-2|TRBD2|TRBJ2-7
ASSLGGLIRSYEQY
>TRBV10-3|TRBD1|TRBJ1-2
AISARTGRGGYGYT
>TRBV5-5|TRBD1|TRBJ1-5
ASSSGQGGNQPQH
>TRBV30|NA|TRBJ2-5
AWSQDSKETQY
>TRBV19|NA|TRBJ1-5
ASTSSGAGNQPQH
>TRBV4-2|NA|TRBJ1-5
ASSVAGDSNQPQH
>TRBV6-4|NA|TRBJ2-6
ASSAGGGWSGANVLT
>TRBV28|NA|TRBJ2-1
ASSALPMEQF
>TRBV5-1|TRBD1|TRBJ2-2
ASSSRQGIGDTGELF
>TRBV7-2|TRBD1|TRBJ1-2
ASSLLQGALN
>TRBV5-1|NA|TRBJ1-1
ASSLDPRVRTEAF
>TRBV5-1|NA|TRBJ1-1
ASSLVGDTEAF